Below, 21 T cell receptor beta chains from the same sample are listed, as sequenced in a study of T cell repertoires in cytomegalovirus infection. Each CDR3 protein is one row after TCRdb ran MiXCR on the reads. This sample has roughly 600,000 distinct CDR3 sequences, with less than 25% found just once. What was sequenced was CD8+ T cells from PBMCs. The receptors stem from a human donor in good health (CMV status not recorded). Some clones in this sample may be carry-over from other donors' samples.

The V call is TRBV4-3, the J call TRBJ1-1; D is uncertain. Germline V gives CDR1 LGHNA, CDR2 YSLEER. V shed 0 bases and J shed 7 bases, with 12 bases lying between them. This CDR3 comprises 14 residues. The CDR3 region is CASSQDVQTGEAFF. The DNA of the CDR3 is TGCGCCAGCAGCCAAGACGTACAAACCGGTGAAGCTTTCTTT.

This clonotype came up many times. The DNA of the CDR3 is TGTGCCAGCAGACCTGACCCTTTCCGACTCACCAATGAGCAGTTCTTC. Its translation: CASRPDPFRLTNEQFF. J is TRBJ2-1 and V is TRBV6-1; D uncertain. The V end lost 6 bases, the J end lost 6 bases, and 21 bases lay between the germline ends. Germline V gives CDR1 MNHNS, CDR2 SASEGT. The CDR3 totals 16 residues.

This clonotype was found a few times. This rearrangement joins TRBV10-3 to TRBJ2-3; D uncertain. The germline CDR1 and CDR2 sequences are ENHRY and SYGVKD. The V gene lost 7 bases and the J gene lost 6 bases, with 20 bases spanning the gap. The CDR3 length is 15 residues. CDR3 sequence: CAIIPPNQIWDTQYF. For the CDR3, the DNA is TGTGCCATCATTCCCCCAAATCAGATCTGGGATACGCAGTATTTT.

V is TRBV28 and J is TRBJ2-7; TRBD2 is a possible D gene (6 bases). Germline V CDR1 and CDR2: MDHEN, SYDVKM. V dropped 4 bases and J dropped 4 bases, with 26 bases sitting between them. CDR3 length: 18 residues. The CDR3: CASSSSRSGTAFLYEQYV. The DNA of the CDR3 is TGTGCCAGCAGTTCGTCACGGAGTGGGACTGCCTTCCTTTACGAGCAGTACGTC.

A remark on this clonotype: Just one base apart from a much larger clone, this may be a read error. The chain carries TRBV7-9 and TRBJ2-3; D remains unclear. Trimming left V 4 bases short and J 2 bases short, with 16 bases between. From germline, CDR1 is SEHNR and CDR2 FQNEAQ (reference sequence). CDR3 length: 16 amino acids. CDR3 sequence (DNA): TGTGCCAGCAGCTCCCACCTAGTGGGGTTCACAGATACGCAGTATTTT. As protein: CASSSHLVGFTDTQYF. Looking up the rest from reference TRBV7-9 and TRBJ2-3 gives the full variable domain: DTGVSQNPRHKITKRGQNVTFRCDPISEHNRLYWYRQTLGQGPEFLTYFQNEAQLEKSRLLSDRFSAERPKGSFSTLEIQRTEQGDSAMYLCASSSHLVGFTDTQYFGPGTRLTVL.

In its sample, this clonotype was seen many times. This chain connects TRBV7-9 to TRBJ1-5; TRBD1 agrees at 7 bases. The length of the CDR3 is 13 residues. V dropped 7 bases and J dropped 5; count of bases not matched to a gene: 5. Per the germline V gene, CDR1 is SEHNR and CDR2 is FQNEAQ (reference sequence). The CDR3 nucleotides read TGTGCCAGCACTTCAGGGGGTCATCAGCCCCAGCATTTT. Translating it yields CASTSGGHQPQHF.

The sample holds a few counts of this clonotype. CDR3 bases: TGCAGTGCCAACGATGTTTTGAACACTGAAGCTTTCTTT. Its protein product is CSANDVLNTEAFF. The V gene is TRBV20-1, the J gene TRBJ1-1; D gene unclear. The germline gives CDR1 DFQATT, CDR2 SNEGSKA (reference sequence). V lost 6 bases and J lost 0, with 11 bases in between. The CDR3 has 13 residues.

The table lists this clonotype with a few counts. The chain is built from TRBV12-3 or TRBV12-4 and TRBJ2-1; D perhaps matches TRBD2 (7 bases). The length of the CDR3 is 15 residues. V was trimmed by 7 bases and J by 8 bases, leaving 21 bases between them. The CDR3 reads CASTPSYGGAHEQFF. DNA of the CDR3: TGTGCCAGCACTCCCTCGTATGGGGGGGCCCATGAGCAGTTCTTC.

J is TRBJ1-5 and V is TRBV4-1; no clear D gene. Between the trimmed V and J ends, which lost 4 bases and 0 bases, there was a span of 10 bases. The CDR3 extends over 15 amino acids. CDR1 is MGHRA and CDR2 is YSYEKL in the germline V gene. The CDR3 sequence is CASSPGLNSNQPQHF. Written as DNA, the CDR3 is TGCGCCAGCAGCCCCGGGCTAAATAGCAATCAGCCCCAGCATTTT.

Only a few counts were recorded for this clonotype. The gene calls are TRBV20-1 and TRBJ1-2, with D hard to call. Trimming cost V 0 bases and J 4 bases, with 15 bases left between them. The CDR3 covers 15 residues. CDR1 DFQATT and CDR2 SNEGSKA come from the germline V gene (reference sequence). CDR3 loop: CSARDKRARLYGYTF. The CDR3, as DNA: TGCAGTGCTAGAGATAAGCGGGCGCGGCTCTATGGCTACACCTTC.

This clonotype was seen at least ten times. The chain employs TRBV7-6 and TRBJ2-1, with a tentative D call TRBD2 (5 bases). This CDR3 is built from 17 residues. From germline, CDR1 is SGHVS and CDR2 FNYEAQ. V lost 2 bases, J lost 5 bases, and 19 bases lay in between. CDR3 nucleotide sequence: TGTGCCAGCAGCTTAAGTCCATTTCGAGAGGGTAACAATGAGCAGTTCTTC. It encodes CASSLSPFREGNNEQFF.

With regard to this clonotype: One base away lies a much larger clone, so this may be a sequencing read error. The chain links TRBV6-6 to TRBJ2-1; D not certain. There are 16 residues in the CDR3. V lost 6 bases to trimming and J lost 0 bases, with 15 bases between them. Germline lookup yields CDR1 MNHNY and CDR2 SVGAGI (reference sequence). CDR3 protein: CASSPSLPRSYNEQFF. For the CDR3, the DNA is TGTGCCAGCAGCCCATCCCTCCCTCGCTCCTACAATGAGCAGTTCTTC.

The chain is built from TRBV29-1 and TRBJ1-1; 12 bases agree with TRBD1. V lost 0 bases to trimming and J lost 5 bases; unmatched junction nucleotides: 7. This CDR3 is built from 16 residues. CDR1 and CDR2 (germline): SQVTM, ANQGSEA. CDR3 loop: CSVEDRVGQGATEAFF. As DNA, the CDR3 is TGCAGCGTTGAAGATCGGGTGGGACAGGGGGCGACTGAAGCTTTCTTT. The full variable domain, in which reference TRBV29-1 and TRBJ1-1 provide the parts outside the CDR3, is SAVISQKPSRDICQRGTSLTIQCQVDSQVTMMFWYRQQPGQSLTLIATANQGSEATYESGFVIDKFPISRPNLTFSTLTVSNMSPEDSSIYLCSVEDRVGQGATEAFFGQGTRLTVV.

The chain joins TRBV6-8 to TRBJ2-7; D possibly uses TRBD1 or TRBD2 (5 bases each). The CDR3 contains 15 residues. Looked up from germline, CDR1 is MNHGY and CDR2 is SAAAGT. Between the trimmed V and J ends, which lost 0 bases and 2 bases, there was a span of 11 bases. CDR3 in amino acids: CASSYSRDGTYEQYF. The DNA of the CDR3 is TGTGCCAGCAGTTACTCACGGGACGGAACCTACGAGCAGTACTTC.

The rearrangement joins TRBV3-1 to TRBJ2-3; TRBD2 aligns across 15 bases. CDR1 and CDR2 from the germline V gene are LGHDT and YNNKEL (reference sequence). V lost 6 bases, J lost 5 bases, and 9 bases stayed unmatched. CDR3 length: 17 amino acids. In nucleotides, the CDR3 is TGTGCCAGCAGGCCAGGACTAGCGGGGGGGCCCTTAGATACGCAGTATTTT. This codes for CASRPGLAGGPLDTQYF.

This rearrangement joins TRBV19 to TRBJ2-1; either TRBD1 or TRBD2 may fit D (5 bases each). Trimming cost V 11 bases and J 6 bases, with 14 bases left between them. This CDR3 comprises 12 residues. Germline-derived CDR1 and CDR2 are LNHDA and SQIVND (reference sequence). CDR3 in amino acids: CAVRSGGNEQFF. The CDR3 DNA follows: TGTGCCGTCCGGTCTGGGGGCAATGAGCAGTTCTTC.

The J gene is TRBJ2-5, the V gene TRBV28, with D perhaps TRBD1 or TRBD2 (5 bases each). CDR3 size: 15 residues. Per the germline V gene, CDR1 is MDHEN and CDR2 is SYDVKM. V was trimmed by 4 bases and J by 0 bases, leaving 12 bases between them. The CDR3 loop reads CASSWGYKDQETQYF. CDR3 in DNA: TGTGCCAGCAGTTGGGGGTACAAGGACCAAGAGACCCAGTACTTC.

The table lists this clonotype with many counts. This chain connects TRBV12-3 or TRBV12-4 to TRBJ2-1; maybe TRBD2 (6 bases). V dropped 6 bases and J dropped 0 bases, with 18 bases sitting between them. The CDR3 contains 17 residues. The CDR3 protein is CASSTLPGVPSYNEQFF. CDR3 DNA sequence: TGTGCCAGCAGCACACTGCCGGGGGTGCCCTCCTACAATGAGCAGTTCTTC.

The chain joins TRBV6-1 to TRBJ2-1; a weak D match, TRBD1 (6 bases). The CDR3 spans 18 residues. With 0 bases removed from V and 6 bases from J, the gap between germline ends came to 21 bases. Germline lookup yields CDR1 MNHNS and CDR2 SASEGT. CDR3 protein: CASSEAPTLIGRGNEQFF. The CDR3 coding sequence is TGTGCCAGCAGTGAAGCCCCGACCCTAATCGGCAGGGGCAATGAGCAGTTCTTC.

This clonotype was counted between two and nine times. The CDR3 loop is CASWHNPPNQPQHF. In DNA, the CDR3 is TGTGCCAGCTGGCACAACCCACCCAATCAGCCCCAGCATTTT. J is TRBJ1-5 and V is TRBV6-2 or TRBV6-3; D is ambiguous. Trimming removed 8 bases from V and 3 bases from J, with 14 bases in between. The germline V gene encodes CDR1 MNHEY and CDR2 SVGEGT. The CDR3 loop spans 14 amino acids.

This clonotype was seen a few times. The chain combines TRBV5-4 with TRBJ2-1, with D maybe TRBD2 (5 bases). Trimming took 4 bases from V and 12 from J, leaving 11 bases between them. CDR1 and CDR2 from the germline V gene are SGHNT and YYREEE (reference sequence). The CDR3 has 11 residues. This CDR3 reads CASSHTDLQFF. The CDR3 DNA reads as TGTGCCAGCAGCCACACGGACTTGCAGTTCTTC.